A single sample gave rise to the 12 T cell receptor beta chains below, sequenced in a study of T cell responses to AZD1222 COVID-19 vaccine. Sequencing used immunoSEQ multiplex PCR; TCRdb keeps in-frame clones, though not all of them. Here the sample spans more than 95,000 clones, 88% being singletons. The source was peripheral blood, collected on day 0 of AZD1222 vaccination. All receptors come from an adult in good health.

The V and J genes are TRBV5-4 and TRBJ2-7; D unresolved. Per the germline V gene, CDR1 is SGHNT and CDR2 is YYREEE (reference sequence). Deletions cut 0 bases from V and 5 bases from J, with 9 bases between. The CDR3 spans 13 residues. The CDR3 spells CASSLGTTDEQYF. The CDR3, as DNA: TGTGCCAGCAGCTTGGGCACAACGGACGAGCAGTACTTC.

This clone was recorded once. J is TRBJ1-2 and V is TRBV3-1 (or the pseudogene TRBV3-2); no reliable D call. The ends were cut back, 5 bases at V and 4 bases at J, with 17 bases in the middle. The germline gives CDR1 LGHDT, CDR2 YNNKEL (reference sequence). The CDR3 is made up of 15 amino acids. The CDR3 DNA sequence: TGTGCCAGCAGCGAGACCCCCGGTGTAAGCTATGGCTACACCTTC. Its protein product is CASSETPGVSYGYTF.

This chain connects TRBV19 to TRBJ2-1, with 7 bases matching TRBD1. Trimming at V came to 7 bases and at J to 4 bases, leaving 13 bases not matched to a gene. The germline V gene encodes CDR1 LNHDA and CDR2 SQIVND (reference sequence). The CDR3 covers 16 residues. The CDR3 loop reads CASKRDSVRTYNEQFF. The DNA for the CDR3 is TGTGCCAGTAAAAGGGACAGTGTGAGGACTTACAATGAGCAGTTCTTC. Full variable domain (missing parts from reference TRBV19 and TRBJ2-1): DGGITQSPKYLFRKEGQNVTLSCEQNLNHDAMYWYRQDPGQGLRLIYYSQIVNDFQKGDIAEGYSVSREKKESFPLTVTSAQKNPTAFYLCASKRDSVRTYNEQFFGPGTRLTVL.

The V and J genes are TRBV5-1 and TRBJ2-1; TRBD2 is a possible D gene (6 bases). V was trimmed by 4 bases and J by 0 bases, leaving 11 bases between them. The CDR3 is 15 amino acids. Germline CDR1 SGHRS, CDR2 YFSETQ. In DNA, the CDR3 is TGCGCCAGCAGCGGGCGGGAAAGCTCCTACAATGAGCAGTTCTTC. It yields the protein CASSGRESSYNEQFF.

The V gene is TRBV7-9, the J gene TRBJ1-5, with no clear D. Germline CDR1 SEHNR, CDR2 FQNEAQ (reference sequence). V was cut by 5 bases and J by 4 bases, with 6 bases left in between. The CDR3 extends over 12 amino acids. The CDR3 sequence: CASSVGNQPQHF. The CDR3 nucleotides are TGTGCCAGCAGCGTCGGTAATCAGCCCCAGCATTTT.

CDR3 region: CASSTTGGHTQYF. The CDR3 DNA is TGTGCCAGCAGCACGACAGGGGGACATACGCAGTATTTT. The V and J genes are TRBV7-3 and TRBJ2-3, with 9 bases fitting TRBD1. Germline V gene sequence: CDR1 SGHTA, CDR2 FQGTGA. The ends lost 5 bases at V and 7 bases at J; junction bases unmatched: 4. The CDR3 length is 13 residues. Based on the CDR3 plus reference TRBV7-3 and TRBJ2-3, the full variable domain is GAGVSQTPSNKVTEKGKYVELRCDPISGHTALYWYRQSLGQGPEFLIYFQGTGAADDSGLPNDRFFAVRPEGSVSTLKIQRTERGDSAVYLCASSTTGGHTQYFGPGTRLTVL.

V gene TRBV7-2 combines with J gene TRBJ1-1, with D tentatively TRBD1 (6 bases). Germline CDR1 reads SGHTA; CDR2 reads FQGNSA. The CDR3 loop spans 14 amino acids. The V end lost 9 bases, the J end lost 0 bases, and 14 bases lay between the germline ends. CDR3 sequence reads: CASITQGLNTEAFF. The CDR3 DNA reads as TGTGCCAGTATCACACAGGGACTGAACACTGAAGCTTTCTTT.

The chain employs TRBV6-5 and TRBJ1-2; 8 bases align to TRBD1. The CDR3 is 12 amino acids. With V trimmed by 6 bases and J by 5 bases, 2 bases remained unmatched. Germline CDR1 is MNHEY and CDR2 is SVGAGI. The DNA of the CDR3 is TGTGCCAGCAGGACAGGGGCATATGGCTACACCTTC. This translates into CASRTGAYGYTF.

The chain's CDR3 is CASSSRVGRRRLKETQYF. The CDR3 coding sequence is TGTGCCAGCAGTTCACGTGTGGGGCGGCGCCGGCTGAAAGAGACCCAGTACTTC. The genes are TRBV27 and TRBJ2-5, with D possibly TRBD1 on 5 matching bases. There are 18 residues in the CDR3. The ends were cut back, 4 bases at V and 3 bases at J, with 24 bases in the middle. From germline, CDR1 is MNHEY and CDR2 SMNVEV (reference sequence).

This clone has just a few counts. This sequence joins TRBV6-5 and TRBJ2-5; 10 nucleotides match TRBD1. Unmatched junction bases numbered 7, after V lost 5 bases and J lost 4 bases. CDR1 and CDR2 from the germline V gene are MNHEY and SVGAGI. The CDR3 spans 15 residues. For the CDR3, the DNA is TGTGCCAGCAGTACACCGACAGGGGGCGGAGAGACCCAGTACTTC. Translating gives CASSTPTGGGETQYF.

The V and J genes are TRBV29-1 and TRBJ1-1, with a possible D match to TRBD1 (5 bases). V was pared by 7 bases and J by 0 bases, with 18 bases between. This CDR3 has 15 amino acids. Germline V gene data show CDR1 as SQVTM and CDR2 as ANQGSEA. CDR3 in amino acids: CSAGAGSLMNTEAFF. CDR3 nucleotides: TGCAGCGCCGGGGCGGGCAGTCTCATGAACACTGAAGCTTTCTTT.

This rearrangement joins TRBV19 to TRBJ2-5; D might be TRBD2 (6 bases). The CDR3 runs 15 residues. Per the germline V gene, CDR1 is LNHDA and CDR2 is SQIVND (reference sequence). The germline V and J ends were trimmed by 5 bases and 5 bases, with 18 bases remaining between them. This CDR3 reads CASSSGTGGRETQYF. In DNA form, the CDR3 reads TGTGCCAGTAGTTCCGGGACCGGGGGAAGGGAGACCCAGTACTTC. Filled out from reference TRBV19 and TRBJ2-5, the complete variable domain reads DGGITQSPKYLFRKEGQNVTLSCEQNLNHDAMYWYRQDPGQGLRLIYYSQIVNDFQKGDIAEGYSVSREKKESFPLTVTSAQKNPTAFYLCASSSGTGGRETQYFGPGTRLLVL.